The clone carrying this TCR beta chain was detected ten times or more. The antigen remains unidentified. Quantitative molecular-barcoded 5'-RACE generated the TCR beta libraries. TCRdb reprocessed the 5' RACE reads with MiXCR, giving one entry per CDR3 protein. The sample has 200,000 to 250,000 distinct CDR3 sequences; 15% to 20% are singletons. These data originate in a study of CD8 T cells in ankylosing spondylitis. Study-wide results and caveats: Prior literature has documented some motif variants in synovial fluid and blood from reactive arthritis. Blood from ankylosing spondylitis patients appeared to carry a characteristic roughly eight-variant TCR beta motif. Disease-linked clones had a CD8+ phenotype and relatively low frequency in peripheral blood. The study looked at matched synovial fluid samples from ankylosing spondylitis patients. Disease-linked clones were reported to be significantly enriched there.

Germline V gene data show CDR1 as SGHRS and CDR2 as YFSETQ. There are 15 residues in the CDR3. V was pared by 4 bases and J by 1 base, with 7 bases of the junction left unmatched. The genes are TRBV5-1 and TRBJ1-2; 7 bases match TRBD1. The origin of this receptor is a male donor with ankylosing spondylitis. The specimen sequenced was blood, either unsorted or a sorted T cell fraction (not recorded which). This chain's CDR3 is CASSPRTGNNYGYTF. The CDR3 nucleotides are TGCGCCAGCAGCCCCCGGACAGGCAATAACTATGGCTACACCTTC.